What follows are 11 T cell receptor beta chains derived from one specimen sequenced in a study of cytomegalovirus exposure and HLA in healthy donors. Only in-frame clones appear in the TCRdb table, and some are missing; sequencing was by immunoSEQ multiplex PCR. The sample holds 95,000 to 150,000 clones; about 83% are singletons and the top ten take roughly 2%. The specimen sequenced was PBMCs. The receptors were sampled from a woman in her 30s in good health and CMV-seronegative.

The J gene is TRBJ1-2, the V gene TRBV19; TRBD1 aligns across 9 bases. Germline values: CDR1 LNHDA, CDR2 SQIVND (reference sequence). This CDR3 comprises 15 residues. Losses at the gene ends were 6 bases for V and 4 bases for J; bases not matched to a gene: 9. The chain's CDR3 is CASSLRDRESYGYTF. The CDR3 DNA reads TGTGCCAGTAGCCTACGGGACAGGGAAAGCTATGGCTACACCTTC.

The gene calls are TRBV15 and TRBJ1-2; the match to TRBD1 covers 9 bases. Germline trimming cut 8 bases from V and 6 bases from J; bases unmatched to any gene: 13. The CDR3 is 15 amino acids. From germline, CDR1 is LNHNV and CDR2 YYDKDF (reference sequence). In nucleotides, the CDR3 is TGTGCCACCTACGGCGCCGGGACAGGGAATGATGGCTACACCTTC. Residues: CATYGAGTGNDGYTF. The variable domain in full, completed from reference TRBV15 and TRBJ1-2, reads DAMVIQNPRYQVTQFGKPVTLSCSQTLNHNVMYWYQQKSSQAPKLLFHYYDKDFNNEADTPDNFQSRRPNTSFCFLDIRSPGLGDTAMYLCATYGAGTGNDGYTFGSGTRLTVV.

The V call is TRBV4-3, the J call TRBJ1-4; 8 nucleotides align to TRBD1. Germline trimming cut 0 bases from V and 8 bases from J; bases unmatched to any gene: 14. The CDR3 is made up of 18 amino acids. The germline V gene encodes CDR1 LGHNA and CDR2 YSLEER. CDR3 sequence reads: CASSQDPTGGVYGEKLFF. CDR3 DNA sequence: TGCGCCAGCAGCCAAGACCCAACAGGGGGGGTATATGGAGAAAAACTGTTTTTT.

This chain joins TRBV20-1 and TRBJ2-5, with D perhaps matching TRBD2 (6 bases). CDR3 size: 11 residues. Germline loops: CDR1 DFQATT, CDR2 SNEGSKA (reference sequence). The CDR3 here is CSCGTGETQYF. The CDR3 region has the DNA TGCTCCTGCGGGACTGGGGAGACCCAGTACTTC.

DNA of the CDR3: TGTGCCAGCAGCCCTCGACAGGGGGTGCTGAACACTGAAGCTTTCTTT. Its protein product is CASSPRQGVLNTEAFF. This chain uses TRBV7-9 with TRBJ1-1; 9 bases align to TRBD1. The CDR3 is 16 residues long. CDR1 is SEHNR and CDR2 is FQNEAQ in the germline V gene (reference sequence). J was trimmed by 0 bases and V by 5 bases; bases with no gene match: 7.

The sample holds a few counts of this clone. The chain recombines TRBV5-4 with TRBJ2-5, with 7 bases aligning to TRBD1. V lost 3 bases and J lost 5; bases outside the gene matches: 7. CDR1 and CDR2 (germline): SGHNT, YYREEE (reference sequence). There are 14 residues in the CDR3. The CDR3 region has the DNA TGTGCCAGCAGCTCACAGGGGCTGGGGGAGACCCAGTACTTC. This gives the protein CASSSQGLGETQYF.

The chain joins TRBV5-6 to TRBJ1-2, with TRBD1 identical over 10 bases. The CDR3 has 15 amino acids. Germline assignment: CDR1 SGHDT and CDR2 YYEEEE. J lost 6 bases, V lost 2 bases, and 7 bases had no gene match. CDR3 in amino acids: CASSFDRGRGDGYTF. The CDR3, as DNA: TGTGCCAGCAGCTTTGACAGGGGGCGAGGTGATGGCTACACCTTC.

The gene calls are TRBV30 and TRBJ2-2; 9 bases fit TRBD2. Germline V gives CDR1 GTSNPN, CDR2 SVGIG (reference sequence). Trimming cost V 2 bases and J 6 bases; bases outside gene matches: 7. This CDR3 has 15 amino acids. The CDR3 region has the DNA TGTGCCTGGAGTCTTGGACTAGCGCCCGCCGGGGAGCTGTTTTTT. Translating gives CAWSLGLAPAGELFF.

The chain has TRBV5-1 and TRBJ2-5; D gene ambiguous. This CDR3 contains 14 residues. With 1 base removed from V and 5 bases from J, the gap between germline ends came to 12 bases. Germline loops: CDR1 SGHRS, CDR2 YFSETQ. The CDR3 coding sequence is TGCGCCAGCAGCTTGACTCCCAACGCGGAGACCCAGTACTTC. This gives the protein CASSLTPNAETQYF.

The chain couples TRBV4-3 to TRBJ2-7, with TRBD1 matching over 10 bases. Germline V gene lookup returns CDR1 LGHNA and CDR2 YSLEER. The length of the CDR3 is 16 residues. V shed 0 bases, J shed 6 bases, and the junction held 8 bases outside the gene matches. The CDR3 coding sequence is TGCGCCAGCAGCCAAGATGCAGGACAGGGGGGAGGCGAGCAGTACTTC. The encoded protein is CASSQDAGQGGGEQYF.

The rearrangement links TRBV6-1 to TRBJ1-2; 9 bases are a match to TRBD1. The V segment lost 8 bases and the J segment 3 bases; nucleotides outside the gene matches: 4. Looked up from germline, CDR1 is MNHNS and CDR2 is SASEGT. CDR3 length equals 13 residues. The CDR3 DNA reads as TGTGCCAGCTCCTGGGACAGGGACTATGGCTACACCTTC. This codes for CASSWDRDYGYTF.